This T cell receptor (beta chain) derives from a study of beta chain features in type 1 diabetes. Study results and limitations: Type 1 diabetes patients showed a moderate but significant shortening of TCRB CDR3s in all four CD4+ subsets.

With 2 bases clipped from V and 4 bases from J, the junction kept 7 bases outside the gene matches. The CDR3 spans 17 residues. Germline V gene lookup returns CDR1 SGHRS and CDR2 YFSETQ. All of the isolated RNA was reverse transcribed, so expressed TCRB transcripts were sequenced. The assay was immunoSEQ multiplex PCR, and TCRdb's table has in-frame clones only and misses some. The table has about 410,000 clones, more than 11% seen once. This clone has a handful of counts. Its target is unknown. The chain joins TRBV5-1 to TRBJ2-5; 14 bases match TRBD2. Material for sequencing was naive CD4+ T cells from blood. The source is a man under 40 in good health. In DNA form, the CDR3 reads TGCGCCAGCAGCTTCGGACTAGCGGGAGGAACCCGAGAGACCCAGTACTTC. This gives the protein CASSFGLAGGTRETQYF.